The entry that follows covers one TCR beta chain sequence. Its antigen is unknown. This sample was included in a study of shared clonotypes between healthy human individuals. Study conclusions and caveats: Sharing across a few donors was seen in 4% to 5.5% of naive CD4 clonotypes. The diversity represented, both genetic and in exposure history, was limited by few donors. Depth was large, yet rarefaction showed that sorted-subset sequencing was incomplete.

Germline V gene data show CDR1 as MDHEN and CDR2 as SYDVKM. CDR3 size: 15 residues. The junction had 11 bases not matched to a gene; V was cut back by 11 bases and J by 0 bases. CD45RO-negative CD8 cells positively selected for CCR7 made up the naive population, which excluded terminally differentiated effector memory CD45RA+ cells. There were only Caucasian adults among the donors, and all lived in Nashville, Tennessee. Measured with immunoSEQ multiplex PCR; TCRdb has only the in-frame clones, and not every one. The sample lists roughly 2 million clones, about 95% occurring once. This TCR was recovered from a man between 18 and 29 years old in good health. This chain joins TRBV28 and TRBJ1-1; 8 bases fit TRBD1. Sequenced sample: naive CD8+ T cells sorted from blood. In DNA form, the CDR3 reads TGTGCCGGGGGGGGGACAGGAGGTATGAACACTGAAGCTTTCTTT. Translating gives CAGGGTGGMNTEAFF.